A selection of T cell receptor beta chains follows, all from one sample in a study of T cells after yellow fever vaccination. TCRdb re-called the 5' RACE reads with MiXCR, one entry per CDR3 protein. In the table there are 300,000 or so distinct CDR3 sequences, 10% to 15% of which are singletons. This specimen was CD4+ T cells sorted from PBMCs, taken 45 days after the yellow fever booster vaccination. These receptors all come from a man younger than 45 who received the YFV17D yellow fever vaccine. Each CDR3 is given with its conserved first and last residue. The D gene is left open where the match is weak. Clone size, where shown, is once, few, many, or a class for clones that have expanded.

d_call j_call clone_size v_call cdr3_aa cdr3_nt
TRBD2 TRBJ2-3 NA TRBV20-1 CSAPPSGRADTQYF TGCAGTGCTCCCCCTAGCGGGAGGGCAGATACGCAGTATTTT
NA TRBJ1-6 many TRBV7-9 CASSRDSSSYNSPLHF TGTGCCAGCAGCAGGGACTCTAGCTCCTATAATTCACCCCTCCACTTT
TRBD1 TRBJ2-3 few TRBV5-5 CASSLTAGGRDTQYF TGTGCCAGCAGCTTGACGGCAGGGGGACGAGATACGCAGTATTTT
NA TRBJ2-1 few TRBV20-1 CSAKGGGFLNEQFF TGCAGTGCTAAGGGTGGGGGGTTTTTAAATGAGCAGTTCTTC
TRBD1 TRBJ2-7 few TRBV19 CASSIDRDEQYF TGTGCCAGTAGTATCGACAGGGACGAGCAGTACTTC
NA TRBJ2-5 few TRBV20-1 CSARDFSIETQYF TGCAGTGCTAGAGATTTTTCGATCGAGACCCAGTACTTC
TRBD1 TRBJ2-2 NA TRBV20-1 CSATGQGLNTGELFF TGCAGTGCCACAGGACAGGGATTGAACACCGGGGAGCTGTTTTTT
TRBD2 TRBJ2-3 NA TRBV7-2 CASSSQIAGGTDTQYF TGTGCCAGCAGCTCGCAGATAGCGGGAGGAACAGATACGCAGTATTTT
NA TRBJ2-1 few TRBV19 CASNRAGANEQFF TGTGCCAGTAACCGGGCCGGGGCCAATGAGCAGTTCTTC
NA TRBJ2-1 NA TRBV29-1 CSVEGTTSDPYNEQFF TGCAGCGTTGAGGGGACAACTAGCGATCCCTACAATGAGCAGTTCTTC
NA TRBJ2-1 few TRBV4-2 CASSFVNNEQFF TGTGCCAGCAGTTTCGTAAACAATGAGCAGTTCTTC
TRBD2 TRBJ2-7 many TRBV5-1 CASSLGLATYEQYF TGCGCCAGCAGCTTGGGACTAGCCACCTACGAGCAGTACTTC
TRBD2 TRBJ2-5 NA TRBV7-2 CASSPRLAAQETQYF TGTGCCAGCAGCCCACGGCTAGCGGCTCAAGAGACCCAGTACTTC
NA TRBJ2-3 few TRBV28 CASRRPGRGTDTQYF TGTGCCAGCAGAAGACCGGGACGGGGCACAGATACGCAGTATTTT
TRBD2 TRBJ2-1 few TRBV7-8 CASSLGLAGDYNEQFF TGTGCCAGCAGCTTAGGTCTAGCGGGAGATTACAATGAGCAGTTCTTC
NA TRBJ2-7 NA TRBV7-2 CASSPFGAAAEQYF TGTGCCAGCAGCCCCTTCGGAGCCGCCGCCGAGCAGTACTTC
NA TRBJ2-2 few TRBV19 CASSRSDPGELFF TGTGCCAGTAGTAGATCTGACCCCGGGGAGCTGTTTTTT
TRBD1 TRBJ2-3 NA TRBV28 CASSIRGQGASDTQYF TGTGCCAGCAGTATTAGGGGACAGGGGGCCTCAGATACGCAGTATTTT
NA TRBJ2-3 NA TRBV15 CATSVGSDTQYF TGTGCCACCAGCGTAGGGTCAGATACGCAGTATTTT
NA TRBJ2-2 many TRBV5-1 CASSLAGAGTGELFF TGCGCCAGCAGCTTGGCCGGTGCGGGGACCGGGGAGCTGTTTTTT
TRBD1 TRBJ1-2 NA TRBV6-1 CASRPGQVGYGYTF TGTGCCAGCAGACCTGGACAGGTGGGCTATGGCTACACCTTC
NA TRBJ2-4 few TRBV29-1 CSVRAPGAKNIQYF TGCAGCGTCCGGGCCCCAGGGGCCAAAAACATTCAGTACTTC
NA TRBJ2-3 few TRBV20-1 CSAGSPPGQVEAGGNTDTQYF TGCAGTGCTGGCTCCCCTCCGGGACAGGTAGAAGCGGGAGGAAACACAGATACGCAGTATTTT
NA TRBJ1-5 few TRBV19 CASSDWSNQPQHF TGTGCCAGTAGTGACTGGAGCAATCAGCCCCAGCATTTT
NA TRBJ2-3 many TRBV20-1 CSATTQLGTDTQYF TGCAGTGCTACTACACAGCTCGGAACAGATACGCAGTATTTT
NA TRBJ1-5 NA TRBV12-3/TRBV12-4 CASSPDGGNQPQHF TGTGCCAGCAGCCCCGATGGAGGCAATCAGCCCCAGCATTTT
TRBD2 TRBJ2-7 NA TRBV3-1 CASSAGLAGSLGF TGTGCCAGCAGCGCAGGACTAGCGGGTTCCTTAGGCTTC
NA TRBJ2-7 many TRBV29-1 CSVGLGSEQYF TGCAGCGTTGGACTAGGCAGCGAGCAGTACTTC
NA TRBJ2-1 few TRBV18 CASSPAQGGSYNEQFF TGTGCCAGCTCACCTGCGCAGGGGGGCTCCTACAATGAGCAGTTCTTC
NA TRBJ2-3 many TRBV6-4 CASSDSSDTQYF TGTGCCAGCAGTGACTCTTCCGATACGCAGTATTTT
NA TRBJ2-1 NA TRBV24-1 CATSDPATTRREQFF TGTGCCACCAGTGACCCAGCGACCACAAGACGGGAGCAGTTCTTC
TRBD1 TRBJ2-7 NA TRBV3-1 CASSPTGLDEQYF TGTGCCAGCAGCCCGACAGGGTTGGACGAGCAGTACTTC
NA TRBJ2-1 few TRBV10-2 CASALDPYNEQFF TGCGCCAGCGCGCTGGATCCCTACAATGAGCAGTTCTTC
TRBD2 TRBJ2-3 few TRBV7-2 CASSILAGVPTDTQYF TGTGCCAGCAGCATTCTAGCGGGAGTCCCCACAGATACGCAGTATTTT
TRBD2 TRBJ2-2 many TRBV12-3/TRBV12-4 CASSLGGVKELFF TGTGCCAGCTCCCTCGGGGGGGTCAAGGAGCTGTTTTTT
NA TRBJ2-5 many TRBV5-1 CASSLGGLQETQYF TGTGCCAGCAGCTTAGGTGGGCTTCAAGAGACCCAGTACTTC
TRBD2 TRBJ2-3 NA TRBV9 CASKGPGGTDTQYF TGTGCCAGCAAGGGTCCGGGGGGGACAGATACGCAGTATTTT
TRBD2 TRBJ2-7 few TRBV6-2/TRBV6-3 CASSFRLASGSSSAYEQYF TGTGCCAGCAGTTTCAGGCTTGCTAGCGGGAGTTCGAGTGCCTACGAGCAGTACTTC
NA TRBJ1-2 many TRBV5-5 CASSRNQGSLLDGYTF TGTGCCAGCAGCCGAAATCAGGGATCCCTTTTGGACGGCTACACCTTC
TRBD2 TRBJ2-3 NA TRBV4-2 CASSRNPGLAGGGTDTQYF TGTGCCAGCAGCCGCAATCCGGGACTAGCGGGAGGGGGCACAGATACGCAGTATTTT
TRBD2 TRBJ2-7 few TRBV15 CATSRDRLSSGSSHEQYF TGTGCCACCAGCAGAGACCGCCTTTCTAGCGGGAGTTCCCACGAGCAGTACTTC
NA TRBJ1-1 few TRBV12-3/TRBV12-4 CASSDTMNTEAFF TGTGCCAGCTCGGACACCATGAACACTGAAGCTTTCTTT
NA TRBJ1-1 few TRBV10-2 CASSGRGRNTEAFF TGCGCCAGCAGTGGTCGAGGGAGAAACACTGAAGCTTTCTTT
NA TRBJ2-7 few TRBV6-2/TRBV6-3 CASIDGSSYEQYF TGTGCCAGCATAGATGGGAGCTCCTACGAGCAGTACTTC